The text below deals with one T cell receptor (beta chain). Antigen specificity is unknown. These data belong to a study of somatic mutations in cytotoxic T cells in rheumatoid arthritis. The study's findings and limits: Age-matched healthy controls and rheumatoid arthritis patients had CD8+ T-cell clonality that did not differ significantly. Among 60 or so patients, fewer than ten showed a largest CD8+ clone that surpassed 20% of CD8+ cells.

The CDR3 spans 14 residues. From germline, CDR1 is MDHEN and CDR2 SYDVKM. V was shortened by 6 bases and J by 1 base, with 9 bases between the two germline ends. Method: immunoSEQ multiplex PCR; TCRdb's copy keeps in-frame clones and lacks some. Of 18,000 or so clones listed, approximately 80% are singletons. This chain joins TRBV28 and TRBJ2-2; D call uncertain. The sequence came from an adult with rheumatoid arthritis. Sequenced: CD8+ T cells sorted from blood. The CDR3 nucleotides are TGTGCCAGCAGGACCCAATTGAACACCGGGGAGCTGTTTTTT. Translation gives CASRTQLNTGELFF.